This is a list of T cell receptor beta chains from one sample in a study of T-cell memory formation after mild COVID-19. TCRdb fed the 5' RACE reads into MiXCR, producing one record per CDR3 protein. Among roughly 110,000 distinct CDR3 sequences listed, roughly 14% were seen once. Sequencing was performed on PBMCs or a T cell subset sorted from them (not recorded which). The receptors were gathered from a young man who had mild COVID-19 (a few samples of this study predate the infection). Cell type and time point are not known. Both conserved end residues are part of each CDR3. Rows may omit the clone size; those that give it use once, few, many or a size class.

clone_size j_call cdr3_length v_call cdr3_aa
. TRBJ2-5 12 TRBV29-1 CSCGGPKETQYF
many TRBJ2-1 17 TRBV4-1 CASSQDPTSGATNEQFF
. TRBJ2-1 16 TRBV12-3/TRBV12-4 CASIAWGAGIYNEQFF
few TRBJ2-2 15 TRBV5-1 CASSLVGGHTGELFF
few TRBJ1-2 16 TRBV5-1 CASSPWPGRGQDGYTF
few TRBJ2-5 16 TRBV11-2 CASSLEVGGPQETQYF
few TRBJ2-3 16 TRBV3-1 CASSQAWGKPTDTQYF
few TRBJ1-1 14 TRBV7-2 CASSASTGYTEAFF
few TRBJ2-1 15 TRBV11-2 CASSLGQGGIDEQFF
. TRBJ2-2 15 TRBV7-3 CASRLLAGDTGELLF
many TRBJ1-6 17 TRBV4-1 CASSLKSAGASNSPLHF
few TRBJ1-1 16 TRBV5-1 CASSPRTGRRNTEAFF
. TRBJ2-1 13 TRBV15 CATRVRSYNEQFF
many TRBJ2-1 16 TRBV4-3 CASSQDNSGRNNEQFF
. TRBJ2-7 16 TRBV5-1 CASSRKVQRNSYEQYF
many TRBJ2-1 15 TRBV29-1 CSVESSGLTYNEQFF
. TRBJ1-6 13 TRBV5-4 CASSGQDNSPLHF
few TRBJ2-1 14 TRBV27 CASSPRRSGHFQFF
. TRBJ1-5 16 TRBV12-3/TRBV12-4 CASSRVEGDSNQPQHF
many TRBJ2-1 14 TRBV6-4 CASSDGLENNEQFF
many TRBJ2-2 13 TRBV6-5 CASVEGNTGELFF
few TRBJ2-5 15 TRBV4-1 CASSQSGTGEETQYF
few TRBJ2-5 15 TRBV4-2 CASSRLAGGLETQYF
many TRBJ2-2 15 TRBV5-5 CASSSPGQHTGELFF
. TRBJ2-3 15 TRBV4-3 CASSTGTGSADTQYF
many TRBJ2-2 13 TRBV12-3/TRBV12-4 CASSLSGAGELFF
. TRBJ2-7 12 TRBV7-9 CASYDSPSEQYF
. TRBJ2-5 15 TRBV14 CASSQDLTSEETQYF
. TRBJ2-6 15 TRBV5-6 CASSPVGSGANVLTF
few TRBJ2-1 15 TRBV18 CASSPRVGFYNEQFF
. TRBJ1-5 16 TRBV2 CASSDPRTGGNQPQHF
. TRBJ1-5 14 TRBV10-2 CASQTGLSNQPQHF
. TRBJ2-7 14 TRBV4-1 CASSQDLTFYEQYF
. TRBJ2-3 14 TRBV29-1 CSVALQTSTDTQYF
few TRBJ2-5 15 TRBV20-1 CSASATSGGQETQYF
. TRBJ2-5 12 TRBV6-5 CASKGSGETQYF
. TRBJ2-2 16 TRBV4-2 CASSQDGVLYTGELFF
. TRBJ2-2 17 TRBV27 CASSLLPSGANTGELFF